These 15 T cell receptor beta chains originate from one sample sequenced in a study of vaccination and CD4 T cells after COVID-19 (dated by TCRdb to between 2022 and 2023). The library was built by means of PCR. The instrument given in TCRdb is Illumina iSeq 100. DNA from cultured CD4+ T cells was subjected to TCR sequencing with the Oncomine TCR Beta short-read assay at the Johns Hopkins FTIC core. TCRdb itself trimmed the public reads at Q25 with fastp, ran MiXCR and retained productive beta chains. When rows share a CDR3 protein, they turn into one entry using the most common DNA and genes. The sample table records about 13,000 distinct CDR3 sequences; 40% to 65% of these occur just once. The ten largest clones add up to 15% of the sample. The sample's treatment or condition label, in plain terms: roughly 11-day PBMC culture with coronavirus spike peptide pools or control peptides (ViraFEST assay).

For these TCRs, the target antigens are not known. Source material: CD4+ T cells from blood, cultured in vitro. The receptors were gathered from a human donor who had recovered from COVID-19.

There are a few counts of this clonotype. The rearrangement uses TRBV20-1 and TRBJ1-6; D remains ambiguous. Germline lookup yields CDR1 DFQATT and CDR2 SNEGSKA (reference sequence). Trimming took 3 bases from V and 3 from J, leaving 21 bases between them. The CDR3 runs to 18 residues. The CDR3 nucleotides read TGCAGTGCTAGGTCTGGGCCCCGTCCCAGTTACTATAATTCACCCCTCCACTTT. Residues: CSARSGPRPSYYNSPLHF.

The chain recombines TRBV6-4 with TRBJ2-1; TRBD2 matches 8 bases. From germline, CDR1 is MRHNA and CDR2 SNTAGT. The CDR3 runs 15 residues. V shed 0 bases, J shed 8 bases, and the junction held 6 bases outside the gene matches. The CDR3 DNA reads as TGTGCCAGCAGTGACTCGGCGGGAGGTATGGATGAGCAGTTCTTC. It yields the protein CASSDSAGGMDEQFF.

The chain has TRBV7-3 and TRBJ2-5; 11 bases agree with TRBD2. CDR3 size: 15 residues. Per germline, CDR1 SGHTA and CDR2 FQGTGA. Unmatched junction bases numbered 5, after V lost 3 bases and J lost 5 bases. For the CDR3, the DNA is TGTGCCAGCAGCTTGACTAGCGGGAACGTGGAGACCCAGTACTTC. Translated: CASSLTSGNVETQYF.

This clonotype was counted a few times. The V gene is TRBV7-2, the J gene TRBJ2-2; no clear D gene. Trimming took off 1 base at V and 1 base at J, with 4 bases between the two ends. Germline loops: CDR1 SGHTA, CDR2 FQGNSA. CDR3 length equals 14 residues. CDR3 region: CASSLDRNTGELFF. The DNA for the CDR3 is TGTGCCAGCAGCTTAGACAGGAACACCGGGGAGCTGTTTTTT.

This clonotype was counted between two and nine times. This chain connects TRBV12-3 or TRBV12-4 to TRBJ2-3, with D perhaps given as TRBD1 or TRBD2 (5 bases each). CDR3 length: 15 residues. Trimming stripped 6 bases from V and 3 bases from J, with 16 bases between. CDR3 in amino acids: CASSPGWGITDTQYF. CDR3 DNA sequence: TGTGCCAGCAGCCCTGGGTGGGGGATTACAGATACGCAGTATTTT.

V usage is TRBV20-1 and J usage is TRBJ2-5, with 9 bases identical to TRBD2. J gave up 5 bases and V 3 bases, and 13 bases lay outside the gene matches. CDR1 is DFQATT and CDR2 is SNEGSKA in the germline V gene (reference sequence). The CDR3 length is 16 residues. Here the CDR3 reads CSARSLRLAGRETQYF. DNA of the CDR3: TGCAGTGCTAGGTCTCTCCGCCTAGCGGGACGGGAGACCCAGTACTTC.

CDR3 loop: CASSRDGQETQYF. The CDR3 DNA sequence: TGTGCCAGCAGTCGTGACGGCCAAGAGACCCAGTACTTC. The J gene is TRBJ2-5, the V gene TRBV2, with unresolved D. The CDR3 covers 13 residues. V was clipped by 5 bases and J by 1 base, with 8 bases between them. Germline assignment: CDR1 SNHLY and CDR2 FYNNEI.

The J gene is TRBJ1-2, the V gene TRBV12-3 or TRBV12-4; D is ambiguous. There are 13 residues in the CDR3. The V end lost 3 bases, the J end lost 4 bases, and 9 bases lay between the germline ends. The CDR3 nucleotides read TGTGCCAGCAGTTTGCCGGACTCCTATGGCTACACCTTC. It specifies CASSLPDSYGYTF.

V usage is TRBV2 and J usage is TRBJ2-5; D gene uncertain. Germline loops: CDR1 SNHLY, CDR2 FYNNEI. This CDR3 comprises 13 residues. Trimming stripped 1 base from V and 5 bases from J, with 8 bases between. DNA of the CDR3: TGTGCCAGCAGTGAAGACCGTTGGGAGACCCAGTACTTC. Translating gives CASSEDRWETQYF.

The chain joins TRBV28 to TRBJ2-7; D perhaps matches TRBD2 (6 bases). This CDR3 has 14 residues. Germline V gene lookup returns CDR1 MDHEN and CDR2 SYDVKM. Trimming removed 8 bases from V and 2 bases from J, with 16 bases in between. The CDR3 nucleotides read TGTGCCAGCCGTTCGGAGGGAGGTCCCTACGAGCAGTACTTC. This gives the protein CASRSEGGPYEQYF.

The chain uses TRBV19 and TRBJ2-4; D unclear. Looked up from germline, CDR1 is LNHDA and CDR2 is SQIVND (reference sequence). V was shortened by 10 bases and J by 1 base, with 14 bases between the two germline ends. The CDR3 runs to 14 residues. In DNA, the CDR3 is TGTGCCACAGGCGATTCCGAGGCCAAAAACATTCAGTACTTC. Translation: CATGDSEAKNIQYF.

V and J are TRBV5-1 and TRBJ2-3; the match to TRBD1 covers 7 bases. The junction had 8 bases not matched to a gene; V was cut back by 0 bases and J by 1 base. CDR3 length: 17 residues. Germline V gene data show CDR1 as SGHRS and CDR2 as YFSETQ. CDR3 in amino acids: CASSLGIGGAGTDTQYF. The DNA for the CDR3 is TGCGCCAGCAGCTTGGGGATAGGGGGCGCGGGCACAGATACGCAGTATTTT. Using reference TRBV5-1 and TRBJ2-3 for the parts outside the CDR3, the full variable domain is KAGVTQTPRYLIKTRGQQVTLSCSPISGHRSVSWYQQTPGQGLQFLFEYFSETQRNKGNFPGRFSGRQFSNSRSEMNVSTLELGDSALYLCASSLGIGGAGTDTQYFGPGTRLTVL.

This chain links TRBV6-2 or TRBV6-3 with TRBJ2-1; tentatively, D is TRBD1 or TRBD2 (5 bases each). V lost 5 bases and J 4 bases, leaving 15 bases between the germline ends. The CDR3 extends over 15 amino acids. The germline gives CDR1 MNHEY, CDR2 SVGEGT. The CDR3 here is CASSRPGRQYNEQFF. For the CDR3, the DNA is TGTGCCAGCAGTCGACCGGGACGGCAGTACAATGAGCAGTTCTTC.

A single count supports this clonotype. This chain joins TRBV7-9 and TRBJ1-1; no definite D call. Germline V lookup: CDR1 SEHNR, CDR2 FQNEAQ (reference sequence). The V end lost 2 bases, the J end lost 3 bases, and 10 bases lay between the germline ends. The CDR3 has 14 amino acids. In nucleotides, the CDR3 is TGTGCCAGCAGCTTATCGTCCGGGGACACTGAAGCTTTCTTT. Encoded protein: CASSLSSGDTEAFF.

A few counts support this clonotype. V usage is TRBV28 and J usage is TRBJ2-3, with TRBD2 matching 8 bases. The CDR3 consists of 14 residues. Germline CDR1 MDHEN, CDR2 SYDVKM. Trimming at V came to 3 bases and at J to 5 bases, leaving 4 bases not matched to a gene. The CDR3 region has the DNA TGTGCCAGCAGTTTTAGGGCGGGAGGAGATACGCAGTATTTT. Its translation is CASSFRAGGDTQYF.